These 3 T cell receptor beta chains originate from one sample sequenced in a study of blood T cell repertoires in COVID-19. Sequencing used immunoSEQ multiplex PCR; TCRdb keeps in-frame clones, though not all of them. The sample lists about 160,000 clones, approximately 86% occurring once. What was sequenced was peripheral blood. The receptors come from a man in his 60s with COVID-19, enrolled during active disease.

The table lists this clone with a count of one. The rearrangement uses TRBV6-5 and TRBJ1-1, with a tentative D call TRBD1 (5 bases). The V end lost 7 bases, the J end lost 3 bases, and 15 bases lay between the germline ends. Per germline, CDR1 MNHEY and CDR2 SVGAGI. The CDR3 spans 14 residues. Written as DNA, the CDR3 is TGTGCCAGCAAAAAACAGGAGTATCACACTGAAGCTTTCTTT. Translating gives CASKKQEYHTEAFF.

The gene calls are TRBV18 and TRBJ2-2, with D perhaps TRBD2 (6 bases). Germline V gives CDR1 KGHSH, CDR2 LQKENI. The CDR3 runs 18 residues. V lost 0 bases and J 1 base, leaving 15 bases between the germline ends. The CDR3 DNA reads TGTGCCAGCTCACCACCGGCTGGGCGGGAAAAGAACACCGGGGAGCTGTTTTTT. This translates into CASSPPAGREKNTGELFF. Combining the CDR3 with reference TRBV18 and TRBJ2-2 gives the whole variable domain NAGVMQNPRHLVRRRGQEARLRCSPMKGHSHVYWYRQLPEEGLKFMVYLQKENIIDESGMPKERFSAEFPKEGPSILRIQQVVRGDSAAYFCASSPPAGREKNTGELFFGEGSRLTVL.

This chain links TRBV15 with TRBJ1-1, with TRBD1 identical over 8 bases. The CDR3 spans 14 residues. V was clipped by 4 bases and J by 8 bases; unmatched bases: 9. CDR1 is LNHNV, CDR2 YYDKDF, per germline (reference sequence). As DNA, the CDR3 is TGTGCCACCAGCACAGGACAGGGAGCCGCGGAAGCTTTCTTT. This gives the protein CATSTGQGAAEAFF.